What follows describes a single T cell receptor beta chain. Germline V gene lookup returns CDR1 MNHEY and CDR2 SVGAGI. The CDR3 extends over 14 amino acids. V lost 6 bases and J lost 9; bases outside the gene matches: 9. Generated by immunoSEQ multiplex PCR, the TCRdb table keeps only in-frame clones and is missing some. This table holds 150,000 to 200,000 clones, approximately 81% found once. The record originates from a study of blood T cell repertoires in COVID-19. For the study at large: Material from acute and convalescent COVID-19 was sourced from the United States, Italy and Spain. PBMCs, B-cell-depleted T cells, or T cells provided the cDNA or gDNA that made up the material.

One Seattle source followed patients from active infection through their disease course. J is TRBJ2-7 and V is TRBV6-5, with 12 bases identical to TRBD2. The sequence came from a person aged 65 to 79 with COVID-19, enrolled during active disease. The specimen was peripheral blood. In nucleotides, the CDR3 is TGTGCCAGCAGCCCGACTAGCGGGGGACACAGGCAGTACTTC. It codes for CASSPTSGGHRQYF.